One sample yielded the 27 T cell receptor beta chains listed below, sequenced in a study of shared clonotypes between healthy human individuals. Libraries were prepared by immunoSEQ multiplex PCR; TCRdb keeps only in-frame clonotypes and omits some of them. In the table there are about 1.5 million clones, approximately 96% of which are singletons. The material sequenced was naive CD4+ T cells sorted from blood. Subset indicated: CD45RA+ positively selected. The receptors derive from a man aged 30-40 years in good health.

V usage is TRBV5-4 and J usage is TRBJ2-3; maybe TRBD2 (6 bases). Germline lookup yields CDR1 SGHNT and CDR2 YYREEE (reference sequence). The CDR3 covers 15 residues. Trimming left V 0 bases short and J 2 bases short, with 10 bases between. In DNA form, the CDR3 reads TGTGCCAGCAGCTTGGGACTAGGTTTCACAGATACGCAGTATTTT. As protein: CASSLGLGFTDTQYF. The full variable domain, in which reference TRBV5-4 and TRBJ2-3 provide the parts outside the CDR3, is ETGVTQSPTHLIKTRGQQVTLRCSSQSGHNTVSWYQQALGQGPQFIFQYYREEENGRGNFPPRFSGLQFPNYSSELNVNALELDDSALYLCASSLGLGFTDTQYFGPGTRLTVL.

The V call is TRBV18, the J call TRBJ2-5; D not resolved. V was cut by 0 bases and J by 5 bases, with 10 bases left in between. The CDR3 consists of 14 residues. Germline CDR1 and CDR2: KGHSH and LQKENI. The DNA for the CDR3 is TGTGCCAGCTCACCACCCGGACCTTGGGAGACCCAGTACTTC. This encodes CASSPPGPWETQYF.

The chain combines TRBV28 with TRBJ1-3, with D perhaps matching TRBD1 (5 bases). V lost 5 bases to trimming and J lost 0 bases, with 11 bases between them. This CDR3 has 15 amino acids. The germline gives CDR1 MDHEN, CDR2 SYDVKM. The CDR3 reads CASSPGGTSGNTIYF. CDR3 sequence (DNA): TGTGCCAGCAGTCCCGGGGGGACCTCTGGAAACACCATATATTTT.

This clone has a single count. V and J are TRBV5-8 and TRBJ1-1; D is ambiguous. V was cut by 0 bases and J by 1 base, with 10 bases left in between. CDR3 length: 15 residues. Per the germline V gene, CDR1 is SGHTS and CDR2 is YDEGEE. CDR3 nucleotides: TGTGCCAGCAGCTTGGTCGCAGGAGAGAACACTGAAGCTTTCTTT. Its translation: CASSLVAGENTEAFF.

This rearrangement joins TRBV9 to TRBJ2-7, with D hard to call. Germline V CDR1 and CDR2: SGDLS, YYNGEE. The V end was cut by 4 bases, the J end by 0 bases, with 11 bases between. This CDR3 contains 14 residues. The CDR3 nucleotides read TGTGCCAGCAGCTTTGAGCCCTCCTCCTACGAGCAGTACTTC. Amino acid sequence: CASSFEPSSYEQYF.

A word on this clone: The same CDR3 is also encoded by other DNA sequences in this sample. J is TRBJ2-7 and V is TRBV5-1; 7 positions agree with TRBD2. This CDR3 has 14 amino acids. V was pared by 2 bases and J by 0 bases, with 2 bases of the junction left unmatched. Germline CDR1 SGHRS, CDR2 YFSETQ. CDR3 DNA: TGCGCCAGCAGCTTAAGCGGGACCTCCTACGAGCAGTACTTC. Translation gives CASSLSGTSYEQYF.

In nucleotides, the CDR3 is TGTGCCAGTAGTAAGCCCAGCACAGATACGCAGTATTTT. Protein sequence: CASSKPSTDTQYF. The rearrangement links TRBV19 to TRBJ2-3; D ambiguous. Germline values: CDR1 LNHDA, CDR2 SQIVND (reference sequence). The CDR3 spans 13 residues. V lost 4 bases, J lost 0 bases, and 5 bases lay in between. The full variable domain, completed using reference TRBV19 and TRBJ2-3, is DGGITQSPKYLFRKEGQNVTLSCEQNLNHDAMYWYRQDPGQGLRLIYYSQIVNDFQKGDIAEGYSVSREKKESFPLTVTSAQKNPTAFYLCASSKPSTDTQYFGPGTRLTVL.

This clone has a single count. The genes are TRBV18 and TRBJ2-7, with D perhaps matching TRBD1 (6 bases). The ends were cut back, 8 bases at V and 0 bases at J, with 23 bases in the middle. This CDR3 has 17 residues. Germline CDR1 is KGHSH and CDR2 is LQKENI. The CDR3 spells CASRGSGQPPTSYEQYF. DNA for the CDR3: TGTGCCAGCCGAGGGAGTGGACAGCCCCCAACCTCCTACGAGCAGTACTTC.

The chain uses TRBV5-1 and TRBJ2-6; possible D gene TRBD1, 5 bases. Trimming shortened V by 2 bases and J by 1 base, and 16 bases separated the two germline ends. Germline V gives CDR1 SGHRS, CDR2 YFSETQ. The CDR3 runs 18 residues. CDR3 amino acids: CASSLLGAGQSGANVLTF. In DNA, the CDR3 is TGCGCCAGCAGCTTATTAGGGGCAGGGCAGTCTGGGGCCAACGTCCTGACTTTC.

The chain employs TRBV6-1 and TRBJ2-1, with D possibly called TRBD1 or TRBD2 (6 bases each). CDR3 length: 15 residues. The V gene's germline CDR1 is MNHNS and CDR2 SASEGT. V was clipped by 5 bases and J by 2 bases, with 13 bases between them. As DNA, the CDR3 is TGTGCCAGCAGTAGAAGGGGGGCCGCCTACAATGAGCAGTTCTTC. It specifies CASSRRGAAYNEQFF.

The rearrangement joins TRBV9 to TRBJ2-1; 7 positions agree with TRBD2. CDR3 length equals 16 residues. The V gene's germline CDR1 is SGDLS and CDR2 YYNGEE. The V segment lost 0 bases and the J segment 7 bases; nucleotides outside the gene matches: 10. DNA of the CDR3: TGTGCCAGCAGCGTAGCTATCGCGGGGGTAACTAATGAGCAGTTCTTC. It is translated as CASSVAIAGVTNEQFF.

V and J are TRBV28 and TRBJ2-4; 7 nucleotides line up with TRBD1. V shed 2 bases, J shed 8 bases, and the junction held 6 bases outside the gene matches. CDR1 is MDHEN and CDR2 is SYDVKM in the germline V gene. The CDR3 covers 14 residues. CDR3 nucleotides: TGTGCCAGCAGTTTAGGGACAGAATTGGACATTCAGTACTTC. This sequence encodes CASSLGTELDIQYF.

This chain connects TRBV28 to TRBJ1-5; no firm D call. V lost 2 bases and J 5 bases, leaving 4 bases between the germline ends. The CDR3 has 12 amino acids. The germline V gene encodes CDR1 MDHEN and CDR2 SYDVKM. The CDR3 nucleotides are TGTGCCAGCAGTTTAAGGTATCAGCCCCAGCATTTT. Amino acid sequence: CASSLRYQPQHF. Full variable domain (rest looked up from reference TRBV28 and TRBJ1-5): DVKVTQSSRYLVKRTGEKVFLECVQDMDHENMFWYRQDPGLGLRLIYFSYDVKMKEKGDIPEGYSVSREKKERFSLILESASTNQTSMYLCASSLRYQPQHFGDGTRLSIL.

The chain is built from TRBV10-3 and TRBJ2-1, with 11 positions matching TRBD2. Unmatched junction bases numbered 9, after V lost 5 bases and J lost 9 bases. The germline V gene has CDR1 ENHRY and CDR2 SYGVKD. This CDR3 is built from 15 residues. Here the CDR3 DNA reads TGTGCCATCAGTTTACTAGCGGGAGAATCGGGTGAGCAGTTCTTC. Protein sequence: CAISLLAGESGEQFF.

The chain uses TRBV6-5 and TRBJ2-3, with D maybe TRBD2 (5 bases). V shed 8 bases and J shed 4 bases, with 16 bases lying between them. The CDR3 is made up of 14 amino acids. Looked up from germline, CDR1 is MNHEY and CDR2 is SVGAGI. The CDR3 nucleotides read TGTGCCAGCCTGCGGACCCTAGCATCAGATACGCAGTATTTT. Protein product: CASLRTLASDTQYF.

On this clone itself: Within the sample, other DNA sequences also encode this same CDR3. The rearrangement links TRBV5-1 to TRBJ2-5; D gene ambiguous. In germline, CDR1 is SGHRS, CDR2 YFSETQ. There are 13 residues in the CDR3. The V end was cut by 0 bases, the J end by 5 bases, with 8 bases between. This CDR3 reads CASSLEGRETQYF. CDR3 nucleotides: TGCGCCAGCAGCTTGGAGGGTAGGGAGACCCAGTACTTC.

This clone has a handful of counts. The chain recombines TRBV28 with TRBJ1-2, with D possibly being TRBD1 (5 bases). Trimming stripped 1 base from V and 2 bases from J, with 11 bases between. The CDR3 is 15 residues long. Germline CDR1 is MDHEN and CDR2 is SYDVKM. The CDR3 region is CASSLFVRGNYGYTF. The DNA of the CDR3 is TGTGCCAGCAGTTTATTTGTTCGGGGCAACTATGGCTACACCTTC.

The CDR3 DNA follows: TGTGCCAGCAGCTTACGTCCCTGGAGCTCCTACAATGAGCAGTTCTTC. It yields the protein CASSLRPWSSYNEQFF. This rearrangement joins TRBV7-8 to TRBJ2-1; D unclear. This CDR3 comprises 16 residues. Trimming took off 2 bases at V and 0 bases at J, with 11 bases between the two ends. Per germline, CDR1 SGHVS and CDR2 FQNEAQ. The whole variable domain, remainder taken from reference TRBV7-8 and TRBJ2-1, is GAGVSQSPRYKVAKRGQDVALRCDPISGHVSLFWYQQALGQGPEFLTYFQNEAQLDKSGLPSDRFFAERPEGSVSTLKIQRTQQEDSAVYLCASSLRPWSSYNEQFFGPGTRLTVL.

The V and J genes are TRBV18 and TRBJ2-1; a weak D match, TRBD2 (5 bases). Germline lookup yields CDR1 KGHSH and CDR2 LQKENI. There are 18 residues in the CDR3. Trimming took 0 bases from V and 1 from J, leaving 16 bases between them. The chain's CDR3 is CASSPPGGKGLSYNEQFF. DNA of the CDR3: TGTGCCAGCTCACCACCGGGTGGGAAAGGACTTTCCTACAATGAGCAGTTCTTC. The complete variable domain, with remaining parts taken from reference TRBV18 and TRBJ2-1, reads NAGVMQNPRHLVRRRGQEARLRCSPMKGHSHVYWYRQLPEEGLKFMVYLQKENIIDESGMPKERFSAEFPKEGPSILRIQQVVRGDSAAYFCASSPPGGKGLSYNEQFFGPGTRLTVL.

This sequence joins TRBV10-1 and TRBJ2-1, with D perhaps assigned TRBD1 or TRBD2 (6 bases each). Trimming took off 3 bases at V and 5 bases at J, with 11 bases between the two ends. The CDR3 covers 14 residues. Per germline, CDR1 WNHNN and CDR2 SYGVQD (reference sequence). The CDR3 DNA follows: TGCGCCAGCAGTGATTGGGGGGCCCACAATGAGCAGTTCTTC. Protein product: CASSDWGAHNEQFF.

The CDR3 DNA reads as TGTGCCAGATCTTCGGGGACAGGGGTTTACACCGGGGAGCTGTTTTTT. Protein product: CARSSGTGVYTGELFF. This rearrangement joins TRBV7-9 to TRBJ2-2, with 10 bases fitting TRBD1. This CDR3 region has 16 residues. Germline CDR1 is SEHNR and CDR2 is FQNEAQ (reference sequence). V shed 9 bases and J 3 bases; nucleotides not matched to a gene: 10.

The rearrangement uses TRBV4-3 and TRBJ2-3; D remains ambiguous. V dropped 0 bases and J dropped 2 bases, with 6 bases sitting between them. The CDR3 spans 14 residues. Germline V gene lookup returns CDR1 LGHNA and CDR2 YSLEER. CDR3 region: CASSQDAHTDTQYF. The CDR3 nucleotides read TGCGCCAGCAGCCAAGACGCGCACACAGATACGCAGTATTTT.

The chain is built from TRBV5-1 and TRBJ1-4; the D gene is possibly TRBD1 (5 bases). Germline CDR1 reads SGHRS; CDR2 reads YFSETQ. Trimming cost V 5 bases and J 0 bases, with 11 bases left between them. The CDR3 has 15 residues. In DNA form, the CDR3 reads TGCGCCAGCAGTCGACAGAGTCCAACTAATGAAAAACTGTTTTTT. It translates to CASSRQSPTNEKLFF.

This chain joins TRBV10-3 and TRBJ1-2; no clear D gene. Germline CDR1 and CDR2: ENHRY and SYGVKD. V lost 2 bases and J 10 bases, leaving 11 bases between the germline ends. The CDR3 consists of 12 residues. The CDR3 is CAISEIMSDYTF. The CDR3 bases are TGTGCCATCAGTGAGATTATGAGTGACTACACCTTC.

The rearrangement links TRBV6-5 to TRBJ2-5; D ambiguous. This CDR3 is built from 14 residues. Germline V lookup: CDR1 MNHEY, CDR2 SVGAGI. Trimming cost V 5 bases and J 2 bases, with 12 bases left between them. CDR3 region: CASSPLTSQETQYF. In nucleotides, the CDR3 is TGTGCCAGCAGTCCTCTGACAAGTCAAGAGACCCAGTACTTC.

Remarks on this clone: The sample carries other DNA sequences with the same CDR3. The chain carries TRBV19 and TRBJ2-1; D assignment may be TRBD1 or TRBD2 (5 bases each). V lost 2 bases, J lost 0 bases, and 8 bases lay in between. The CDR3 covers 15 residues. Germline V lookup: CDR1 LNHDA, CDR2 SQIVND (reference sequence). In DNA, the CDR3 is TGTGCCAGTAGTATAACAGGACTCTCCTACAATGAGCAGTTCTTC. Its translation is CASSITGLSYNEQFF.

The V and J genes are TRBV7-2 and TRBJ1-1; D not certain. CDR1 is SGHTA, CDR2 FQGNSA, per germline. V lost 4 bases and J lost 0, with 6 bases in between. This CDR3 comprises 13 residues. CDR3 nucleotide sequence: TGTGCCAGCAGCTCACAGTTGAACACTGAAGCTTTCTTT. Translated: CASSSQLNTEAFF.